This T cell receptor beta chain came from a study of monozygotic twins with inflammatory bowel disease. Study-wide results and caveats: TCRbeta diversity (inverse Simpson) was lower in IBD patients than in healthy co-twins. No detectable difference in repertoire similarity separated concordant from discordant twins, possibly as a result of limited power. Especially where disease activity was present, IBD patients had fewer clonotypes in common with others than healthy twins did.

With respect to this clonotype: The antigen is undetermined.

This CDR3 region has 12 residues. Per the germline V gene, CDR1 is MNHEY and CDR2 is SMNVEV (reference sequence). TCRdb reprocessed the 5' RACE reads, keeping one entry per CDR3 protein, no DNA. This repertoire comprises approximately 390,000 distinct CDR3 sequences; its ten largest clones make up approximately 2.3%. The V call is TRBV27, the J call TRBJ2-7; TCRdb gives TRBD2 as the D gene, but with no DNA this cannot be confirmed. This TCR was sampled from a human donor with ulcerative colitis or Crohn's disease, or a healthy co-twin of an affected twin (not recorded which). Sequencing input: blood. The CDR3 loop is CASSPVAGEQYF.